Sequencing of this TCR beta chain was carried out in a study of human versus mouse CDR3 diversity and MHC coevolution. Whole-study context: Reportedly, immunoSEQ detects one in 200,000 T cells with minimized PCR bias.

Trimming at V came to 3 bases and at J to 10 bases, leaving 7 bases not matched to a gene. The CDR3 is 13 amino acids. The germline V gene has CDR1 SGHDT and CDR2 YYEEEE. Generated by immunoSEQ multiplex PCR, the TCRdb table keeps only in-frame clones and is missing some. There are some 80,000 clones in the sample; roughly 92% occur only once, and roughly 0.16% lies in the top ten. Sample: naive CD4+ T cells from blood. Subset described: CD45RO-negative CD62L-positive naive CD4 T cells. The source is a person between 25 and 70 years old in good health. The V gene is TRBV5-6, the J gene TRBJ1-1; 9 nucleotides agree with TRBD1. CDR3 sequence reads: CASSWEDRGGAFF. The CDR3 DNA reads TGTGCCAGCAGCTGGGAGGACAGGGGCGGAGCTTTCTTT.